These 19 T cell receptor beta chains were all obtained from the same sample, sequenced in a study of blood T cell repertoires in COVID-19. The repertoire was sequenced with immunoSEQ multiplex PCR; TCRdb's copy has only in-frame clones and lacks some. The table shows approximately 340,000 clones, with roughly 89% occurring only once. The specimen sequenced was peripheral blood. The receptors derive from a man aged 25-45 years with COVID-19, enrolled during active disease.

CDR3 sequence reads: CASSLGGALVGMNEQFF. For the CDR3, the DNA is TGTGCCAGCAGCTTAGGGGGAGCGCTAGTGGGGATGAATGAGCAGTTCTTC. The rearrangement links TRBV7-2 to TRBJ2-1, with D tentatively TRBD2 (5 bases). The V and J ends lost 1 base and 7 bases respectively, with 20 bases between them. CDR1 SGHTA and CDR2 FQGNSA come from the germline V gene. The CDR3 length is 17 residues.

The gene calls are TRBV6-2 or TRBV6-3 and TRBJ2-2; D uncertain. V was pared by 2 bases and J by 1 base, with 11 bases between. The germline gives CDR1 MNHEY, CDR2 SVGEGT. CDR3 length: 16 residues. CDR3 DNA: TGTGCCAGCAGTTACGGCGGCGCATTGAACACCGGGGAGCTGTTTTTT. Its protein product is CASSYGGALNTGELFF.

This chain uses TRBV12-5 with TRBJ2-7; TRBD2 might be the D (5 bases). This CDR3 is 15 amino acids long. The germline CDR1 and CDR2 sequences are LGHNT and FRNRAP. The V gene lost 3 bases and the J gene lost 3 bases, with 15 bases spanning the gap. The CDR3 loop is CASGFCRGSGYEQYF. In DNA, the CDR3 is TGTGCTAGTGGTTTCTGTCGTGGGAGTGGCTACGAGCAGTACTTC.

The gene calls are TRBV3-1 (or the pseudogene TRBV3-2) and TRBJ1-2; 7 nucleotides align to TRBD1. With V trimmed by 4 bases and J by 4 bases, 6 bases remained unmatched. CDR1 is LGHDT, CDR2 YNNKEL, per germline (reference sequence). The CDR3 covers 14 residues. CDR3 protein: CASSPRGQPYGYTF. In DNA form, the CDR3 reads TGTGCCAGCAGCCCGAGGGGACAGCCCTATGGCTACACCTTC.

The chain has TRBV2 and TRBJ2-1; the D gene is possibly TRBD1 (6 bases). The CDR3 extends over 18 amino acids. CDR1 and CDR2 (germline): SNHLY, FYNNEI. Trimming stripped 8 bases from V and 0 bases from J, with 23 bases between. CDR3 sequence: CASLITGLYSGSYNEQFF. CDR3 DNA sequence: TGTGCCAGCCTAATCACAGGGCTCTATTCGGGCTCCTACAATGAGCAGTTCTTC. The variable domain in full, completed from reference TRBV2 and TRBJ2-1, reads EPEVTQTPSHQVTQMGQEVILRCVPISNHLYFYWYRQILGQKVEFLVSFYNNEISEKSEIFDDQFSVERPDGSNFTLKIRSTKLEDSAMYFCASLITGLYSGSYNEQFFGPGTRLTVL.

In this sample, this clone turned up a few times. J is TRBJ1-3 and V is TRBV4-2; D perhaps matches TRBD1 (6 bases). CDR1 and CDR2 (germline): LGHNA, YNFKEQ. CDR3 length: 15 amino acids. Trimming took off 4 bases at V and 3 bases at J, with 13 bases between the two ends. This chain's CDR3 is CASSRETGSGNTIYF. The DNA of the CDR3 is TGTGCCAGCAGCCGGGAAACAGGGAGTGGAAACACCATATATTTT.

The chain carries TRBV7-8 and TRBJ2-3; D possibly corresponds to TRBD2 (6 bases). The germline V gene encodes CDR1 SGHVS and CDR2 FQNEAQ. The V end was cut by 4 bases, the J end by 0 bases, with 23 bases between. This CDR3 has 19 residues. CDR3 sequence: CASSSPSQTGDPSTDTQYF. Here the CDR3 DNA reads TGTGCCAGCAGCTCCCCCTCACAAACGGGGGACCCGAGCACAGATACGCAGTATTTT. The full variable domain, rest sourced from reference TRBV7-8 and TRBJ2-3, is GAGVSQSPRYKVAKRGQDVALRCDPISGHVSLFWYQQALGQGPEFLTYFQNEAQLDKSGLPSDRFFAERPEGSVSTLKIQRTQQEDSAVYLCASSSPSQTGDPSTDTQYFGPGTRLTVL.

The chain has TRBV27 and TRBJ1-3, with no clear D. Germline V gene data show CDR1 as MNHEY and CDR2 as SMNVEV (reference sequence). V was shortened by 6 bases and J by 0 bases, with 18 bases between the two germline ends. The CDR3 is 17 residues long. CDR3 DNA sequence: TGTGCCAGCAGCCCTACCGGGGTCCTGAGCTCTGGAAACACCATATATTTT. Its translation is CASSPTGVLSSGNTIYF.

This clone turned up a few times. The V and J genes are TRBV5-1 and TRBJ1-3; 7 bases match TRBD1. The germline gives CDR1 SGHRS, CDR2 YFSETQ. Losses at the gene ends were 0 bases for V and 0 bases for J; bases not matched to a gene: 6. The CDR3 is made up of 17 amino acids. CDR3 nucleotides: TGCGCCAGCAGCTTGGGGGACAGATTCAGCTCTGGAAACACCATATATTTT. The encoded protein is CASSLGDRFSSGNTIYF. The full variable domain, completed using reference TRBV5-1 and TRBJ1-3, is KAGVTQTPRYLIKTRGQQVTLSCSPISGHRSVSWYQQTPGQGLQFLFEYFSETQRNKGNFPGRFSGRQFSNSRSEMNVSTLELGDSALYLCASSLGDRFSSGNTIYFGEGSWLTVV.

This clone was picked up a small number of times. CDR3 DNA sequence: TGTGCCAGCAGCTTAGCGGGAGTGGCCTACAATGAGCAGTTCTTC. Its protein product is CASSLAGVAYNEQFF. The rearrangement uses TRBV7-2 and TRBJ2-1; D is perhaps TRBD2 (5 bases). From germline, CDR1 is SGHTA and CDR2 FQGNSA. The V end lost 0 bases, the J end lost 2 bases, and 8 bases lay between the germline ends. The CDR3 length is 15 residues. The full variable domain, rest sourced from reference TRBV7-2 and TRBJ2-1, is GAGVSQSPSNKVTEKGKDVELRCDPISGHTALYWYRQSLGQGLEFLIYFQGNSAPDKSGLPSDRFSAERTGGSVSTLTIQRTQQEDSAVYLCASSLAGVAYNEQFFGPGTRLTVL.

CDR3 sequence: CSASRVPTYEQYF. In DNA form, the CDR3 reads TGCAGTGCTAGTCGGGTCCCCACCTACGAGCAGTACTTC. The rearrangement uses TRBV20-1 and TRBJ2-7; D is unclear. V lost 3 bases, J lost 2 bases, and 11 bases lay in between. CDR3 length equals 13 residues. The germline V gene encodes CDR1 DFQATT and CDR2 SNEGSKA (reference sequence).

V and J are TRBV9 and TRBJ2-1, with 10 bases fitting TRBD1. Germline values: CDR1 SGDLS, CDR2 YYNGEE. The V gene end was trimmed by 3 bases and the J gene end by 6 bases; junction bases not matched to a gene: 6. CDR3 size: 15 residues. CDR3 in amino acids: CASSARTGGGNEQFF. DNA for the CDR3: TGTGCCAGCAGCGCCCGGACAGGGGGTGGCAATGAGCAGTTCTTC.

This sequence joins TRBV6-5 and TRBJ1-3, with D possibly matching TRBD1 (5 bases). Germline V lookup: CDR1 MNHEY, CDR2 SVGAGI. The CDR3 contains 14 residues. Trimming took off 6 bases at V and 2 bases at J, with 11 bases between the two ends. The DNA for the CDR3 is TGTGCCAGCAGGGGGGGGTCTACTGGAAACACCATATATTTT. This sequence encodes CASRGGSTGNTIYF.

This clone has more than one count but fewer than ten. The J gene is TRBJ2-2, the V gene TRBV27, with a weak D call TRBD2 (5 bases). V shed 5 bases and J shed 2 bases, with 9 bases lying between them. CDR1 MNHEY and CDR2 SMNVEV come from the germline V gene (reference sequence). The CDR3 is made up of 14 amino acids. The CDR3 loop reads CASSPSGNTGELFF. The DNA of the CDR3 is TGTGCCAGCAGTCCTTCGGGAAACACCGGGGAGCTGTTTTTT.

The chain couples TRBV4-1 to TRBJ2-1; 9 positions agree with TRBD2. The CDR3 runs 17 residues. The junction had 12 bases not matched to a gene; V was cut back by 1 base and J by 8 bases. Germline lookup yields CDR1 MGHRA and CDR2 YSYEKL. This CDR3 reads CASSQGSLAGRTDEQFF. CDR3 DNA sequence: TGCGCCAGCAGCCAAGGTAGTCTAGCGGGGCGAACGGATGAGCAGTTCTTC.

The rearrangement uses TRBV29-1 and TRBJ1-1; D is perhaps TRBD1 (5 bases). This CDR3 is 12 amino acids long. The germline gives CDR1 SQVTM, CDR2 ANQGSEA. V was pared by 7 bases and J by 1 base, with 10 bases between. CDR3 in amino acids: CSAVDRNTEAFF. The CDR3, as DNA: TGCAGCGCCGTTGACAGGAACACTGAAGCTTTCTTT.

The chain recombines TRBV5-1 with TRBJ2-7; the match to TRBD2 covers 12 bases. This CDR3 is 17 amino acids long. Germline V gene data show CDR1 as SGHRS and CDR2 as YFSETQ. Trimming removed 1 base from V and 6 bases from J; junction bases left unmatched: 11. The CDR3 spells CASSLRLAGGPSGEQYF. For the CDR3, the DNA is TGCGCCAGCAGCTTGAGGCTAGCGGGAGGGCCTTCGGGCGAGCAGTACTTC.

The chain recombines TRBV5-1 with TRBJ1-4; D not certain. V gave up 0 bases and J gave up 4 bases, with 7 bases separating them. Germline loops: CDR1 SGHRS, CDR2 YFSETQ. This CDR3 is built from 14 residues. The CDR3 nucleotides read TGCGCCAGCAGCTTGGAGTCAGTTAATGAAAAACTGTTTTTT. Residues: CASSLESVNEKLFF.

This chain connects TRBV5-1 to TRBJ1-5; a weak D match, TRBD1 (6 bases). CDR3 length: 14 residues. CDR1 and CDR2 (germline): SGHRS, YFSETQ. Trimming cost V 4 bases and J 5 bases, with 13 bases left between them. Here the CDR3 DNA reads TGCGCCAGCAGCCTGGGGGACATCGATCAGCCCCAGCATTTT. It is translated as CASSLGDIDQPQHF.